The 21 T cell receptor beta chains below come from one sample, sequenced in a study of control samples from healthy donors and cancer patients. Generated by immunoSEQ multiplex PCR, the TCRdb table keeps only in-frame clones and is missing some. The sample contains some 150,000 clones, about 94% of which appear only once. Sequenced material: PBMCs. These receptors came from a man aged 60-69 years with colorectal cancer.

The rearrangement joins TRBV6-5 to TRBJ1-1; TRBD1 agrees at 7 bases. The CDR3 is made up of 14 amino acids. CDR1 is MNHEY, CDR2 SVGAGI, per germline. V shed 6 bases, J shed 5 bases, and the junction held 9 bases outside the gene matches. CDR3 sequence reads: CASRGQTGHTEAFF. As DNA, the CDR3 is TGTGCCAGCAGAGGCCAGACAGGGCATACTGAAGCTTTCTTT.

CDR3 DNA sequence: TGTGCCTGGAGTGTGACAAACACTGAAGCTTTCTTT. Protein product: CAWSVTNTEAFF. The chain is built from TRBV30 and TRBJ1-1; D unclear. Trimming took off 0 bases at V and 2 bases at J, with 4 bases between the two ends. This CDR3 spans 12 amino acids. Germline lookup yields CDR1 GTSNPN and CDR2 SVGIG (reference sequence).

This chain links TRBV19 with TRBJ1-1; D is uncertain. Germline V gene sequence: CDR1 LNHDA, CDR2 SQIVND (reference sequence). Trimming stripped 4 bases from V and 2 bases from J, with 8 bases between. The CDR3 contains 13 residues. CDR3 sequence: CASSTQVNTEAFF. In DNA, the CDR3 is TGTGCCAGTAGTACCCAGGTTAACACTGAAGCTTTCTTT.

The rearrangement uses TRBV2 and TRBJ2-7; 9 nucleotides line up with TRBD2. Germline V gene sequence: CDR1 SNHLY, CDR2 FYNNEI. V lost 3 bases and J lost 3; bases outside the gene matches: 3. The CDR3 has 14 residues. The CDR3 region is CASSDAGGFYEQYF. The CDR3 bases are TGTGCCAGCAGTGACGCGGGGGGGTTCTACGAGCAGTACTTC.

The genes are TRBV6-1 and TRBJ1-2; D possibly corresponds to TRBD1 (6 bases). V gave up 3 bases and J gave up 7 bases, with 18 bases separating them. CDR1 is MNHNS, CDR2 SASEGT, per germline. The CDR3 consists of 15 residues. The CDR3 loop is CASSDGAGALSGYTF. The CDR3, as DNA: TGTGCCAGCAGTGACGGGGCAGGGGCCCTCAGTGGCTACACCTTC.

This rearrangement joins TRBV6-5 to TRBJ2-5; no clear D. CDR3 length: 14 amino acids. Germline assignment: CDR1 MNHEY and CDR2 SVGAGI. Trimming took 1 base from V and 2 from J, leaving 8 bases between them. The CDR3 nucleotides read TGTGCCAGCAGTTACTTAGGTACTCAAGAGACCCAGTACTTC. Its protein is CASSYLGTQETQYF.

The chain combines TRBV18 with TRBJ1-6; 10 nucleotides line up with TRBD1. CDR1 is KGHSH and CDR2 is LQKENI in the germline V gene. Germline trimming cut 3 bases from V and 6 bases from J; bases unmatched to any gene: 2. This CDR3 is built from 15 residues. The CDR3 DNA follows: TGTGCCAGCTCACCCGGGACAGGGGTTAATTCACCCCTCCACTTT. It translates to CASSPGTGVNSPLHF.

The chain carries TRBV29-1 and TRBJ1-1; D gene uncertain. V was clipped by 3 bases and J by 1 base, with 18 bases between them. The germline V gene has CDR1 SQVTM and CDR2 ANQGSEA. This CDR3 region has 16 residues. CDR3 sequence: CSVDWEYSMPNTEAFF. The DNA for the CDR3 is TGCAGCGTTGATTGGGAGTATTCGATGCCGAACACTGAAGCTTTCTTT. Drawing the rest from reference TRBV29-1 and TRBJ1-1, the complete variable domain is SAVISQKPSRDICQRGTSLTIQCQVDSQVTMMFWYRQQPGQSLTLIATANQGSEATYESGFVIDKFPISRPNLTFSTLTVSNMSPEDSSIYLCSVDWEYSMPNTEAFFGQGTRLTVV.

The chain is built from TRBV28 and TRBJ1-2; D ambiguous. The CDR3 is 13 residues long. Germline CDR1 MDHEN, CDR2 SYDVKM. V shed 5 bases and J shed 4 bases, with 11 bases lying between them. In DNA form, the CDR3 reads TGTGCCAGCAGTGGCCACGGCCGCTATGGCTACACCTTC. Encoded protein: CASSGHGRYGYTF.

The CDR3 bases are TGTGCCAGCAGCACGGACCACCGGAAGAATGAGCAGTTCTTC. Residues: CASSTDHRKNEQFF. V usage is TRBV7-8 and J usage is TRBJ2-1; D remains unclear. This CDR3 contains 14 residues. Between the trimmed V and J ends, which lost 5 bases and 7 bases, there was a span of 15 bases. Germline-derived CDR1 and CDR2 are SGHVS and FQNEAQ.

The rearrangement links TRBV6-6 to TRBJ2-7; 8 bases are shared with TRBD1. This CDR3 comprises 15 residues. Germline lookup yields CDR1 MNHNY and CDR2 SVGAGI (reference sequence). V was clipped by 1 base and J by 3 bases; unmatched bases: 5. CDR3 region: CASSYLQGVSYEQYF. CDR3 nucleotide sequence: TGTGCCAGCAGTTACTTACAGGGGGTCAGCTACGAGCAGTACTTC.

The V call is TRBV5-4, the J call TRBJ1-2; tentatively, D is TRBD1 (5 bases). The CDR3 is 14 residues long. The germline gives CDR1 SGHNT, CDR2 YYREEE (reference sequence). Trimming removed 4 bases from V and 3 bases from J, with 13 bases in between. CDR3 sequence (DNA): TGTGCCAGCAGCCCCCGGACACTTGACTATGGCTACACCTTC. It is translated as CASSPRTLDYGYTF.

V usage is TRBV11-3 and J usage is TRBJ2-5; 9 bases fit TRBD1. The CDR3 consists of 16 residues. The germline V gene has CDR1 SGHNT and CDR2 YENEEA. The ends lost 4 bases at V and 4 bases at J; junction bases unmatched: 10. CDR3 nucleotide sequence: TGTGCCAGCAGCTCGGGACAGGGAGGGATAGGAGAGACCCAGTACTTC. Its translation is CASSSGQGGIGETQYF.

The chain links TRBV4-1 to TRBJ1-2; D unresolved. V was shortened by 4 bases and J by 7 bases, with 19 bases between the two germline ends. There are 15 residues in the CDR3. Per the germline V gene, CDR1 is MGHRA and CDR2 is YSYEKL. The CDR3 nucleotides read TGCGCCAGCAGCCCCCTCGGTCTCCAATGGGGTGGCTACACCTTC. This gives the protein CASSPLGLQWGGYTF.

This clone has a single count. V is TRBV10-3 and J is TRBJ2-3, with a weak D call TRBD2 (6 bases). The CDR3 runs 14 residues. With 4 bases removed from V and 0 bases from J, the gap between germline ends came to 8 bases. Germline assignment: CDR1 ENHRY and CDR2 SYGVKD. The CDR3 region has the DNA TGTGCCATCAGTGCACGGGGGAGCACAGATACGCAGTATTTT. This codes for CAISARGSTDTQYF.

This sequence joins TRBV21-1 and TRBJ2-7; the DNA was not used to check the table's D call, TRBD1. TRBV21-1 has pseudogene status. The CDR3 has 15 residues. The CDR3, as DNA: TGTGCCAGCAGCACCCAGGACAGGGCCCCCTACGAGCAGTACTTC. Amino acid sequence: CASSTQDRAPYEQYF.

V is TRBV18 and J is TRBJ2-4; D call uncertain. The CDR3 runs 15 residues. The germline V gene encodes CDR1 KGHSH and CDR2 LQKENI. Trimming took 3 bases from V and 4 from J, leaving 13 bases between them. The DNA of the CDR3 is TGTGCCAGCTCACCCGTGGGGTCCTCGAAAAACATTCAGTACTTC. Translating it yields CASSPVGSSKNIQYF.

The CDR3 nucleotides read TGTGCCAGCAGCTTAGCGGGCGCAGGGGGGTCACCCCTCCACTTT. Its translation: CASSLAGAGGSPLHF. The chain uses TRBV7-8 and TRBJ1-6, with 7 nucleotides matching TRBD1. Germline V gives CDR1 SGHVS, CDR2 FQNEAQ. The V segment lost 0 bases and the J segment 10 bases; nucleotides outside the gene matches: 6. The CDR3 is 15 amino acids.

The rearrangement uses TRBV7-2 and TRBJ1-1; D might be TRBD1 (5 bases). In germline, CDR1 is SGHTA, CDR2 FQGNSA. This CDR3 is 13 amino acids long. V was clipped by 5 bases and J by 5 bases, with 12 bases between them. In DNA, the CDR3 is TGTGCCAGCAGCACCCAGGGTTGGACTGAAGCTTTCTTT. Its translation is CASSTQGWTEAFF.

CDR3 nucleotides: TGTGCCAGCAGCGCCCCCGTATTGAAGGGCACTGAAGCTTTCTTT. Its protein product is CASSAPVLKGTEAFF. The chain employs TRBV21-1 and TRBJ1-1. TRBV21-1 is marked as a pseudogene. The CDR3 consists of 15 residues.

This chain links TRBV28 with TRBJ1-2; D is undetermined. Trimming stripped 5 bases from V and 0 bases from J, with 7 bases between. CDR1 is MDHEN and CDR2 is SYDVKM in the germline V gene. The CDR3 length is 13 residues. The DNA of the CDR3 is TGTGCCAGCAGTGAGGGTTCTAACTATGGCTACACCTTC. It translates to CASSEGSNYGYTF.